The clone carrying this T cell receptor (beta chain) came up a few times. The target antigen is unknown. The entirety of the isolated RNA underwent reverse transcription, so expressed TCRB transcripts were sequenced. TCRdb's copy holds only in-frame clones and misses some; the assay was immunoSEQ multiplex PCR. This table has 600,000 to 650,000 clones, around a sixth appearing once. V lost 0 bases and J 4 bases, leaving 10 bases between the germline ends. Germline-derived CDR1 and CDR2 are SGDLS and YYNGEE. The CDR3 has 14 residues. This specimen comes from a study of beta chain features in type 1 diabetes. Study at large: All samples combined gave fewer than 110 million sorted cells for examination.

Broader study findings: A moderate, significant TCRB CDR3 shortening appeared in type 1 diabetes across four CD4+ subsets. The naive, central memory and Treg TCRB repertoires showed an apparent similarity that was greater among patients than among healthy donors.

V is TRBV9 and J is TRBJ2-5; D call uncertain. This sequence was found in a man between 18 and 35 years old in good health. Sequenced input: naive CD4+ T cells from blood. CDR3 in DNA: TGTGCCAGCAGCGTAGATATGGTTAGAGAGACCCAGTACTTC. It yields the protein CASSVDMVRETQYF.